These T cell receptor beta chains were read from a single sample in a study of blood T cell repertoires in COVID-19. The table came from immunoSEQ multiplex PCR; TCRdb's copy has only in-frame clones and leaves some out. The sample has about 60,000 clones, about 88% seen once. Sequenced sample: peripheral blood. All receptors derive from a man between 65 and 85 years old with acute or convalescent COVID-19. The CDR3 runs from the conserved cysteine through the conserved F or W. The order of the fields is J gene, D gene, clone size, V gene, CDR3 DNA, CDR3 protein. A D gene is named only where the DNA matches it firmly. Clone size is stated in some rows and not others, as once, few, many or a class when expanded.

TRBJ1-1 | TRBD1 | . | TRBV7-9 | TGTGCCAGCAGCCCCGGGACAGGTCTTAACACTGAAGCTTTCTTT | CASSPGTGLNTEAFF
TRBJ1-2 | . | . | TRBV30 | TGTGCCTGGACCCCGCCGGGGTCCTATGGCTACACCTTC | CAWTPPGSYGYTF
TRBJ2-7 | TRBD2 | . | TRBV5-1 | TGCGCCAGCAGCCCGGGACTAGCGGGGGAGGAAGAGTACTTC | CASSPGLAGEEEYF
TRBJ1-5 | TRBD1 | once | TRBV7-9 | TGTGCCAGCAGCCGGGACAGGGGGAATCAGCCCCAGCATTTT | CASSRDRGNQPQHF
TRBJ1-1 | . | . | TRBV20-1 | TGCAGTGCCAACCGGGAAGCTTTCTTT | CSANREAFF
TRBJ1-2 | . | few | TRBV19 | TGTGCCAGTAGTGAGTGGACGGGAACTTATGGCTACACCTTC | CASSEWTGTYGYTF
TRBJ2-7 | TRBD2 | . | TRBV7-8 | TGTGCCAGCAGCTTAAATTGGGGGGGCGAGCAGTACTTC | CASSLNWGGEQYF
TRBJ2-3 | TRBD1 | . | TRBV27 | TGTGCCAGCAGTTCTGGACAGGGACCCGATACGCAGTATTTT | CASSSGQGPDTQYF
TRBJ2-5 | . | . | TRBV6-5 | TGTGCCAGCAGTTTAGGGGGAGGGCTTCAAGAGACCCAGTACTTC | CASSLGGGLQETQYF
TRBJ1-1 | . | once | TRBV29-1 | TGCAGCGTTGAAAAGGGCGGGAGGAAAGCTTTCTTT | CSVEKGGRKAFF
TRBJ1-2 | TRBD1 | . | TRBV19 | TGTGCCAGTACGGCCTCGAGACAGGGGACGGCCTATGGCTACACCTTC | CASTASRQGTAYGYTF
TRBJ1-2 | TRBD1 | . | TRBV30 | TGTGCCGGGGGAAGAGTTACAGGGGACTATGGCTACACCTTC | CAGGRVTGDYGYTF
TRBJ1-2 | TRBD1 | . | TRBV6-5 | TGTGCCACCGGCTACCAAGGACAGGCTAACTATGGCTACACCTTC | CATGYQGQANYGYTF
TRBJ1-1 | . | . | TRBV2 | TGTGCCAGAGGGGATCTCCTGAACACTGAAGCTTTCTTT | CARGDLLNTEAFF
TRBJ1-5 | TRBD1 | . | TRBV6-6 | TGTGCCAGCAGCAGGACAGGGGTTAGCAATCAGCCCCAGCATTTT | CASSRTGVSNQPQHF
TRBJ1-2 | . | . | TRBV19 | TGTGCCAGTAGTATAGAACTGTCTCTCGGCTACACCTTC | CASSIELSLGYTF
TRBJ2-7 | TRBD1 | . | TRBV7-8 | TGTGCCAGCAGCTTATTTGGGGCAGGGGGCTACGAGCAGTACTTC | CASSLFGAGGYEQYF
TRBJ2-2 | . | . | TRBV29-1 | TGCAGCGTTGATGGGGGCCCGAACACCGGGGAGCTGTTTTTT | CSVDGGPNTGELFF
TRBJ2-7 | TRBD1 | . | TRBV14 | TGTGCCAGCGGGTGGACAGGCTCCTACGAGCAGTACTTC | CASGWTGSYEQYF
TRBJ2-2 | TRBD1 | . | TRBV19 | TGTGCCAGTAAGGGGGCCACCGGGGAGCTGTTTTTT | CASKGATGELFF
TRBJ1-1 | . | . | TRBV27 | TGTGCCAGCAGTTTACTTGTGAACACTGAAGCTTTCTTT | CASSLLVNTEAFF
TRBJ2-4 | . | . | TRBV19 | TGTGCCAGTAGTTTATCGCCCCTCCCGCGCAACATTCAGTACTTC | CASSLSPLPRNIQYF
TRBJ2-1 | . | . | TRBV7-3 | TGTGCCAGCAGCTTAATGGCCCAGGGTCTCGATGAGCAGTTCTTC | CASSLMAQGLDEQFF
TRBJ1-6 | . | once | TRBV28 | TGTGCCAGCAGTTTTCAGGGGAACTATAATTCACCCCTCCACTTT | CASSFQGNYNSPLHF
TRBJ2-7 | . | . | TRBV18 | TGTGCCAGCTCACCAGCGTCCGGAGATCTACCGAGGACAGCGTGGCTTATCAACTACTACGAGCAGTACTTC | CASSPASGDLPRTAWLINYYEQYF
TRBJ1-2 | TRBD1 | . | TRBV20-1 | TGCAGTGCTAGTGCGGGGACAGGGACTAGGAACTATGGCTACACCTTC | CSASAGTGTRNYGYTF
TRBJ2-3 | . | . | TRBV19 | TGTGCCAGTAGTCCCCGGGGGTATTCTAGCACAGATACGCAGTATTTT | CASSPRGYSSTDTQYF
TRBJ1-4 | . | few | TRBV11-2 | TGTGCCAGCAGCTTCGAAGATTGGAATTACAGTGAAAAACTGTTTTTT | CASSFEDWNYSEKLFF
TRBJ1-1 | . | . | TRBV2 | TGTGCCAGCAATGGACAGCTGAACACTGAAGCTTTCTTT | CASNGQLNTEAFF
TRBJ2-5 | TRBD1 | once | TRBV30 | TGTGCCTGGAGGGGGCTGGGGGACAGGGTGAAAGAGACCCAGTACTTC | CAWRGLGDRVKETQYF
TRBJ2-3 | . | . | TRBV28 | TGTGCCAGCAGAGCGACTAGGTCAGATACGCAGTATTTT | CASRATRSDTQYF
TRBJ1-6 | . | few | TRBV6-1 | TGTGCCAGCAGTGAAAGGGGATCACCCCTCCACTTT | CASSERGSPLHF
TRBJ1-1 | . | . | TRBV6-5 | TGTGCCAGCTCCCCGAGACAGAACACTGAAGCTTTCTTT | CASSPRQNTEAFF
TRBJ2-3 | TRBD2 | . | TRBV18 | TGTGCCAGCTCACGCGGGAGGGACACAGATACGCAGTATTTT | CASSRGRDTDTQYF
TRBJ1-1 | . | . | TRBV6-5 | TGTGCCAGCAGTTACTCGATGGGGGGTGAAGCTTTCTTT | CASSYSMGGEAFF
TRBJ1-2 | TRBD1 | . | TRBV4-2 | TGTGCCAGCAGCCGCATATCTCCGGGACAGGGGGCAATAGGCTATGGCTACACCTTC | CASSRISPGQGAIGYGYTF
TRBJ1-1 | . | . | TRBV7-2 | TGTGCCAGCAGCTTCTCGAACACTGAAGCTTTCTTT | CASSFSNTEAFF
TRBJ2-7 | . | . | TRBV30 | TGTGCCTGGAGACTATTGGGGGCCGGAGAGCAGTACTTC | CAWRLLGAGEQYF
TRBJ2-5 | . | . | TRBV7-6 | TGTGCCAGCAGCTTAGAAGCCCATAAGGACAGCGTTGGTATAGAGACCCAGTACTTC | CASSLEAHKDSVGIETQYF
TRBJ2-1 | TRBD2 | . | TRBV5-5 | TGTGCCAGCAGCCCCCGGGGGGTCAATGAGCAGTTCTTC | CASSPRGVNEQFF
TRBJ1-2 | TRBD1 | . | TRBV5-1 | TGCGCCAGCAGCCCAACCGGGACAGGGGTTAATGGCTACACCTTC | CASSPTGTGVNGYTF
TRBJ1-1 | . | . | TRBV6-5 | TGTGCCAGCACTGGGCCCACTGAAGCTTTCTTT | CASTGPTEAFF
TRBJ2-1 | TRBD2 | . | TRBV11-2 | TGTGCCAGCAGCGAACTAGCGGGAGCATACAATGAGCAGTTCTTC | CASSELAGAYNEQFF